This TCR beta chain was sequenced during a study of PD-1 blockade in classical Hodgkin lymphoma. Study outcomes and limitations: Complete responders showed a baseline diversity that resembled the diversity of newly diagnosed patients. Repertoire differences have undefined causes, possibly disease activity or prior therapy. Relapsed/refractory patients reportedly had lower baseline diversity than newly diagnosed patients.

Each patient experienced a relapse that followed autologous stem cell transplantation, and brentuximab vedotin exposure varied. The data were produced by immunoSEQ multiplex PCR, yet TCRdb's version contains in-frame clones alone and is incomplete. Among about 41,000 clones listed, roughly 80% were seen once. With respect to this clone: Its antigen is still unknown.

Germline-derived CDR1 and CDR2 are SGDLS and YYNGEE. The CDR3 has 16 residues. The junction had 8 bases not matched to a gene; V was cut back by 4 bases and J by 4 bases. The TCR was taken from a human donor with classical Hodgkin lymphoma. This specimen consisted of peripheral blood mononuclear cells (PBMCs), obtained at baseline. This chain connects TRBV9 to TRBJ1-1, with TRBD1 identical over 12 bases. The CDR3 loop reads CASSPGTGGSGTEAFF. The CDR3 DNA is TGTGCCAGCAGCCCAGGGACAGGGGGCTCGGGCACTGAAGCTTTCTTT.